This T cell receptor beta chain derives from a study of T cell changes during pregnancy in multiple sclerosis. Libraries were prepared by immunoSEQ multiplex PCR; TCRdb keeps only in-frame clonotypes and omits some of them. The sample records around 61,000 clones, 85% to 90% being singletons. This sequence was found in a female donor in good health, enrolled as a control in a pregnancy study. The sample in question was peripheral blood, obtained in the first trimester of pregnancy.

CDR3 sequence (DNA): TGTGCCAGCAGCCGAGAGAGGGGGTACAATGAGCAGTTCTTC. It codes for CASSRERGYNEQFF. The V and J genes are TRBV14 and TRBJ2-1; TRBD1 is a possible D gene (6 bases). The CDR3 runs 14 residues. The germline V and J ends were trimmed by 4 bases and 4 bases, with 11 bases remaining between them. The germline V gene encodes CDR1 SGHDN and CDR2 FVKESK.